This T cell receptor beta chain derives from a study of beta chain features in type 1 diabetes. The wider study: Healthy donors and patients showed comparable age, gender and cell yields. Study-level findings and limits: Highly expressing activated T cells could be over-counted with a cDNA template. When Type 1 diabetes patients were examined, their TCRB CDR3s proved moderately but significantly shorter in all four CD4+ subsets.

The CDR3 spans 14 residues. The germline V gene encodes CDR1 SGHRS and CDR2 YFSETQ. After removal of 5 bases from V and 2 bases from J, the junction contained 4 bases not matched to a gene. On this clone: Its antigen remains unknown. Distinct nucleotide sequences in the sample also encode this CDR3.

In all sorted populations, purity surpassed 98%. The whole isolated RNA underwent reverse transcription, so sequencing captured expressed TCRB transcripts. Naive, central memory and regulatory T cell samples averaged roughly 3.5 million immunoSEQ reads each. The table came from immunoSEQ multiplex PCR; TCRdb's copy has only in-frame clones and leaves some out. Of about 280,000 clones listed, about 15% were seen once; the top ten hold approximately 0.015%. The source of this sequence is a man aged 18 to 29 with type 1 diabetes. Sample: naive CD4+ T cells from blood. V and J are TRBV5-1 and TRBJ2-7; 10 bases align to TRBD1. The CDR3 sequence: CASSPGQGAYEQYF. The CDR3 coding sequence is TGCGCCAGCAGTCCCGGACAGGGGGCCTACGAGCAGTACTTC.